The clone carrying this T cell receptor beta chain was picked up many times. Its antigen is currently unknown. This record belongs to a study of identical twins. TCRdb re-called the 5' RACE reads with MiXCR, one entry per CDR3 protein. The data show more than 1.5 million distinct CDR3 sequences, with under 35% seen just once and 0.27% held by the top ten. Each donor was a healthy Caucasian. General study findings and limits: Conclusions rested on cross-sectional statistics rather than following the same donors.

Losses at the gene ends were 2 bases for V and 2 bases for J; bases not matched to a gene: 2. The CDR3 spans 14 residues. The germline V gene encodes CDR1 DFQATT and CDR2 SNEGSKA (reference sequence). V usage is TRBV20-1 and J usage is TRBJ2-1; 8 positions match TRBD2. Sequencing was carried out using cord blood. This clonotype was obtained from a newborn girl in good health. The CDR3 sequence is CSARREGPYNEQFF. Here the CDR3 DNA reads TGCAGTGCTAGACGGGAGGGCCCCTACAATGAGCAGTTCTTC.